The entry below describes one T cell receptor (beta chain). Which antigen it targets is not known. Within one base of it there is no much larger clone, and no base qualities were kept. The data stem from a study of technical replicates of blood from a handful of donors (dated by TCRdb to about 2017). Receptor amplification or capture employed the immunoSEQ multiplex PCR assay. The immuneACCESS repertoire file appears here via TCRdb, limited to in-frame rearrangements. These files lack a portion of the clones; in checked studies, under half of the deficit traces to unresolved V genes, and the cause of the others is not known. This sample is represented by 70,000 to 95,000 clones; around 97% of them were singletons. The ten largest clones take up 0.18% of the sample. This receptor was obtained from a human donor in good health. Sequenced input: T cells isolated from PBMCs.

The sequence in DNA is TGCGCCAGCAGCCAAGCTGGACTCTCTGATGAGCAGTTCTTC. The encoded protein is CASSQAGLSDEQFF. The chain was built from TRBV4-1 and TRBJ2-1, with TRBD2 perhaps the D gene, on 5 matching bases. The germline V gene supplies CDR1 MGHRA and CDR2 YSYEKL. The CDR3 contains 14 residues, cysteine and phenylalanine counted. Only CDR3 DNA remains: 42 bases, in frame from the first base. Between the V and J ends, shortened by 1 base and 8 bases respectively, the junction contains 12 bases.